This TCR beta chain was profiled in a study of T-cell reconstitution after alpha-beta-depleted transplantation in children. Study-wide results and caveats: When one year had passed after transplant, most T-cell counts and diversity came from newly produced T cells. Some patients owed their high day-60 TCRbeta diversity to surviving recipient T cells and thymic progenitors. Where alpha-beta T cells came from about two months after transplant was reportedly several hundred expanded graft clones.

CDR1 and CDR2 (germline): ENHRY, SYGVKD. Trimming stripped 6 bases from V and 9 bases from J, with 12 bases between. The CDR3 contains 13 residues. This clonotype appeared a few times. No antigen is known for it. Library preparation (for TCRbeta) was performed with unique molecular identifiers. From the PCR reads, TCRdb called clonotypes with MiXCR, one entry per CDR3 protein. The sample consists of about 110,000 distinct CDR3 sequences, roughly 23% of them appearing once. Sequencing was performed on PBMCs, mostly from graft donor cells, taken 180 days after TCRalphabeta/CD19-depleted stem cell transplant. This chain joins TRBV10-3 and TRBJ1-6; D unresolved. The sequence came from a male patient between 2 and 9 years old who had a stem cell transplant for chronic granulomatous disease, so the T cells may come from the graft donor. CDR3 residues: CAISEGGISPLHF. The DNA for the CDR3 is TGTGCCATCAGCGAGGGCGGAATTTCACCCCTCCACTTT.